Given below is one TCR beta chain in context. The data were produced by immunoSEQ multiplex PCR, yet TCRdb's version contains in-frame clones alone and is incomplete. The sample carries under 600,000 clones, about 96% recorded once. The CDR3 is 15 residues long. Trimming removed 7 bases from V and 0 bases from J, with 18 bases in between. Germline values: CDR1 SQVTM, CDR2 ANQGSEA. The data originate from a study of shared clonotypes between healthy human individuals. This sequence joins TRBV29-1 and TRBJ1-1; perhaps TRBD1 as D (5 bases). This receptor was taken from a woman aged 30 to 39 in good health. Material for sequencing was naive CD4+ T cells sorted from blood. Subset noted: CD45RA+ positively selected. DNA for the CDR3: TGCAGCGCCTCGATTCGGGACGGCCTGAACACTGAAGCTTTCTTT. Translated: CSASIRDGLNTEAFF.